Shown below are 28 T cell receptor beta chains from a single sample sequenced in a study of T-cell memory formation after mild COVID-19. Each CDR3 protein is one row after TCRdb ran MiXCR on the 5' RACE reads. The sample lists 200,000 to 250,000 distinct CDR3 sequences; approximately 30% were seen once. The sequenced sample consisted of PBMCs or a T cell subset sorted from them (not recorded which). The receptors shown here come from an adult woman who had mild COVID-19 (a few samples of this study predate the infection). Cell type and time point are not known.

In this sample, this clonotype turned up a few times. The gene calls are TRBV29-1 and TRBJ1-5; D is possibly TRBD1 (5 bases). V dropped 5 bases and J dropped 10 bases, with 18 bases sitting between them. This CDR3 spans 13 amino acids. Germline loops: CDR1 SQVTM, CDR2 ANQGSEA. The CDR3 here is CSVSNRTAGPQHF. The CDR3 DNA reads TGCAGCGTTAGTAACAGGACCGCCGGTCCCCAGCATTTT.

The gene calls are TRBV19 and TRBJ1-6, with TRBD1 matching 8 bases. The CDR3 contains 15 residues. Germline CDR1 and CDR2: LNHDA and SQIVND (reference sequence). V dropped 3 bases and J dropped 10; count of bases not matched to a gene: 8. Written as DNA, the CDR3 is TGTGCCAGTAGTATCCTGACAGGGGCCGGCTCACCCCTCCACTTT. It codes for CASSILTGAGSPLHF.

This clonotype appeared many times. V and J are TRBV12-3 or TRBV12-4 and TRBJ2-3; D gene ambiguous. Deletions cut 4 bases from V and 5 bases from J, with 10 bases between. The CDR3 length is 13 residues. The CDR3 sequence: CASSSGGGDTQYF. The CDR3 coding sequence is TGTGCCAGCAGTTCCGGCGGCGGAGATACGCAGTATTTT.

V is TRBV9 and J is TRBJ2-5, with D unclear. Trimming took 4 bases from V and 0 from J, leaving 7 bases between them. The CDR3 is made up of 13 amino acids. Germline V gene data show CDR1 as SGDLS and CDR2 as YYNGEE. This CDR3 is CASSPMHQETQYF. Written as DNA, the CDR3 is TGTGCCAGCAGCCCCATGCACCAAGAGACCCAGTACTTC.

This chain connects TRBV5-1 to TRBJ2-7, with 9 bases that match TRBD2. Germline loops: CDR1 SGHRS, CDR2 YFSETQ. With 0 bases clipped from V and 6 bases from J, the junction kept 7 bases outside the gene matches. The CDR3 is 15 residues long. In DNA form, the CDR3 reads TGCGCCAGCAGCTTGGATGCTCTAGCGGGGTTCGAGCAGTACTTC. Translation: CASSLDALAGFEQYF.

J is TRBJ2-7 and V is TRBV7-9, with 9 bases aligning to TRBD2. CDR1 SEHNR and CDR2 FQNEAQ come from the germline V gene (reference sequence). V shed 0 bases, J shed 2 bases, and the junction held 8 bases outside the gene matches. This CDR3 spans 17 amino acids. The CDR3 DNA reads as TGTGCCAGCAGCTTAGCGCGGGCTAGCGGGACCCCCTACGAGCAGTACTTC. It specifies CASSLARASGTPYEQYF.

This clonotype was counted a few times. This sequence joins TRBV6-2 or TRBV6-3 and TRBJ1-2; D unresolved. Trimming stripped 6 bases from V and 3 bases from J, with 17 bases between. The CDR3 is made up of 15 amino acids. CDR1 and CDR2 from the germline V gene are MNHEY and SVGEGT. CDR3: CASRRSASQDYGYTF. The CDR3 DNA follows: TGTGCCAGCAGAAGGAGCGCCAGCCAGGACTATGGCTACACCTTC.

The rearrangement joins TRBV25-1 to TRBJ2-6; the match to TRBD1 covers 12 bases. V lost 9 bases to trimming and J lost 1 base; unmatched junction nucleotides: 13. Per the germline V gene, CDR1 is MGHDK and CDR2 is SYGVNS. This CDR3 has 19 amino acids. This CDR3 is CASRPGQGAYTSGANVLTF. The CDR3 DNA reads TGTGCCAGTAGGCCGGGACAGGGGGCCTATACTTCTGGGGCCAACGTCCTGACTTTC.

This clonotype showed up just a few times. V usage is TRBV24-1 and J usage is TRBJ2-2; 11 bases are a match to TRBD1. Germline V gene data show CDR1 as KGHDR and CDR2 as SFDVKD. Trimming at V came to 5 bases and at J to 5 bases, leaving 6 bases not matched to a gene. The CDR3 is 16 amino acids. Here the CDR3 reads CATSAPDRGQTGELFF. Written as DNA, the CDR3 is TGTGCCACCAGTGCCCCGGACAGGGGGCAGACCGGGGAGCTGTTTTTT.

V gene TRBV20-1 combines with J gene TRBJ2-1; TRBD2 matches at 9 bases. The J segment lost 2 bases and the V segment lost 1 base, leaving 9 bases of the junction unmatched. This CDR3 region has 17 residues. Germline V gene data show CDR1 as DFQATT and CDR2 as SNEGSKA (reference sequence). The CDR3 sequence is CSARGVWREGPYNEQFF. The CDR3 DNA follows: TGCAGTGCTAGAGGAGTCTGGCGGGAGGGCCCCTACAATGAGCAGTTCTTC.

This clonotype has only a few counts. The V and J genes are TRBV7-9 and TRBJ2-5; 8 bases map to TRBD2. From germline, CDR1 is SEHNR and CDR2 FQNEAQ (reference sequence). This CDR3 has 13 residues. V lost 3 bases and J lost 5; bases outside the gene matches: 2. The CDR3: CASSFGGAETQYF. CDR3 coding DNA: TGTGCCAGCAGCTTCGGGGGGGCTGAGACCCAGTACTTC.

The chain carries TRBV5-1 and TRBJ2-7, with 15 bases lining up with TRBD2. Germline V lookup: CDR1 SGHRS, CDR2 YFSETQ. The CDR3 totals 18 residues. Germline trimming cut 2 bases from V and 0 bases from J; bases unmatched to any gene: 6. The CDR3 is CASSFGGLAGGRSYEQYF. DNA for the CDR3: TGCGCCAGCAGCTTCGGCGGACTAGCGGGAGGGCGCTCCTACGAGCAGTACTTC.

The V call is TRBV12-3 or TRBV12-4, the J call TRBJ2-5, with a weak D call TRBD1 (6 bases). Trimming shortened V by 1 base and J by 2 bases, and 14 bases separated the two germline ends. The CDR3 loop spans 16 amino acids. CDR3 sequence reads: CASSLGLNRVQETQYF. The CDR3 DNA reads TGTGCCAGCAGTTTAGGGCTAAACAGGGTTCAAGAGACCCAGTACTTC.

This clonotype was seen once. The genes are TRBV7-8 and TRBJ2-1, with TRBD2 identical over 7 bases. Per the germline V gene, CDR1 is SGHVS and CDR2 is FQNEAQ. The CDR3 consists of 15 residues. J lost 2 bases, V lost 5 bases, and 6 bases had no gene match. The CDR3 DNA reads TGTGCCAGCAGCCCTAAACTAGCGACCTACAATGAGCAGTTCTTC. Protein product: CASSPKLATYNEQFF.

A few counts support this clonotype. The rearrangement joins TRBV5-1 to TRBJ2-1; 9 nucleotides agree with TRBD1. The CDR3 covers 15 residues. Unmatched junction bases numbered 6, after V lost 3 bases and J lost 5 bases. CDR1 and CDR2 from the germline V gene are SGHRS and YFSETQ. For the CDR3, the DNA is TGCGCCAGCAGCTCCGGACAGGGGATCCACAATGAGCAGTTCTTC. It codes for CASSSGQGIHNEQFF.

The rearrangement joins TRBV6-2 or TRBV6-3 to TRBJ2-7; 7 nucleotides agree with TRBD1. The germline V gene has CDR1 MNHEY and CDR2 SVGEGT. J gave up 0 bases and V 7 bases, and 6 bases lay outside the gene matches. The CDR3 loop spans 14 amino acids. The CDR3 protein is CASTKAGGSYEQYF. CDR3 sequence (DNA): TGTGCCAGCACCAAAGCAGGGGGCTCCTACGAGCAGTACTTC.

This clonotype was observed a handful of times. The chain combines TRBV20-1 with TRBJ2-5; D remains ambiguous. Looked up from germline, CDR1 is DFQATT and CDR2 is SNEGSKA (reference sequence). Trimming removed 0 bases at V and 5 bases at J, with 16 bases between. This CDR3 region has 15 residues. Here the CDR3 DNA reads TGCAGTGCTAGAGATGGGCGAAGTAATCAGGAGACCCAGTACTTC. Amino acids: CSARDGRSNQETQYF.

The CDR3 reads CATSDPGQRSYEQYF. The CDR3 nucleotides are TGTGCCACCAGTGACCCCGGACAGAGGTCCTACGAGCAGTACTTC. The chain recombines TRBV24-1 with TRBJ2-7, with TRBD1 as a possible D gene (6 bases). V was trimmed by 4 bases and J by 1 base, leaving 13 bases between them. The germline V gene encodes CDR1 KGHDR and CDR2 SFDVKD. This CDR3 has 15 residues.

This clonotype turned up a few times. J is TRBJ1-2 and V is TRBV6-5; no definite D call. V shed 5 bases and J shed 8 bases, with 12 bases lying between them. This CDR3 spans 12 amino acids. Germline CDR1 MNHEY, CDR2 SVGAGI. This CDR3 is CASSPPGRGYTF. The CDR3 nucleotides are TGTGCCAGCAGTCCTCCGGGAAGAGGCTACACCTTC.

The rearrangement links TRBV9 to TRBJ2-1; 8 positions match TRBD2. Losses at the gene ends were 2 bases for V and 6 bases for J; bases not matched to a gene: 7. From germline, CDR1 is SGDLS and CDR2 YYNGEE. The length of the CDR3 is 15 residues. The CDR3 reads CASSVGTSASNEQFF. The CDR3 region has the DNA TGTGCCAGCAGCGTGGGGACTAGTGCTTCCAATGAGCAGTTCTTC.

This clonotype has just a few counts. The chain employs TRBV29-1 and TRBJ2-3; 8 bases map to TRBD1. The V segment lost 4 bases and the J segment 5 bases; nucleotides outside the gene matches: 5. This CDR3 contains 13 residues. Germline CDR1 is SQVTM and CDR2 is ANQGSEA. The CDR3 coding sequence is TGCAGCGTTGCAGGGGGCGGCGTAGATACGCAGTATTTT. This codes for CSVAGGGVDTQYF.

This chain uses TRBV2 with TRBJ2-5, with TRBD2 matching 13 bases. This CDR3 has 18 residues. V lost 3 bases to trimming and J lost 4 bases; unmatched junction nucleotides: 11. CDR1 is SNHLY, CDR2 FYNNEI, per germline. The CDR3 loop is CASSDIELAGGPSETQYF. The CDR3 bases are TGTGCCAGCAGTGACATTGAACTAGCGGGGGGGCCCTCAGAGACCCAGTACTTC.

The CDR3 reads CASSVTEGGYTF. For the CDR3, the DNA is TGTGCCAGCAGCGTCACAGAAGGCGGCTACACCTTC. The chain recombines TRBV7-9 with TRBJ1-2; D ambiguous. The CDR3 loop spans 12 amino acids. V lost 5 bases, J lost 8 bases, and 12 bases lay in between. CDR1 and CDR2 from the germline V gene are SEHNR and FQNEAQ (reference sequence).

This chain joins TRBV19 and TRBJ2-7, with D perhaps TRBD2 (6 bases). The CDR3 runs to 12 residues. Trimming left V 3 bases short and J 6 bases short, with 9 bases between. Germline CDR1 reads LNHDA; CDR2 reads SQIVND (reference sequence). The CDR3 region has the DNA TGTGCCAGTAGTATCGGACTAATCGAGCAGTACTTC. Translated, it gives CASSIGLIEQYF.

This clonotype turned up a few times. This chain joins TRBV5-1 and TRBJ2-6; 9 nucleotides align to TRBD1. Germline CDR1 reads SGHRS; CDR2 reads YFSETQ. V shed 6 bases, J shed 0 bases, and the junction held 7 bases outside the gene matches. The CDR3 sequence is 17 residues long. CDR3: CASKRTGAFSGANVLTF. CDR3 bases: TGCGCCAGCAAAAGGACAGGGGCCTTCTCTGGGGCCAACGTCCTGACTTTC.

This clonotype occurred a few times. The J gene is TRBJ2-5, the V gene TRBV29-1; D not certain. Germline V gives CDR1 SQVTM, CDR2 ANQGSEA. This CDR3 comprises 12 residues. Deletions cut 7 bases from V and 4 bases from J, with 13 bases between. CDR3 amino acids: CSELRSGETQYF. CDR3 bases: TGCAGCGAGCTGCGAAGTGGAGAGACCCAGTACTTC.

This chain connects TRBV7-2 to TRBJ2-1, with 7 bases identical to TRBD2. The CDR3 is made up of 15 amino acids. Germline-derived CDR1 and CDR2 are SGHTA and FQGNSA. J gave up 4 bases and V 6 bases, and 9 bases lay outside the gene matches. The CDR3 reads CASSLGGGRYNEQFF. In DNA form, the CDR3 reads TGTGCCAGCAGTCTCGGGGGAGGGCGGTACAATGAGCAGTTCTTC.

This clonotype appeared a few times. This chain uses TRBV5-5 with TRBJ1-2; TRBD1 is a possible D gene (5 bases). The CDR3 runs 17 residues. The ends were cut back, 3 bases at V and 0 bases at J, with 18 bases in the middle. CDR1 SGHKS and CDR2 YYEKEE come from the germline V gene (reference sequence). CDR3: CASSSLRGEATNYGYTF. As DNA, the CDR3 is TGTGCCAGCAGCTCGCTGCGGGGGGAAGCGACTAACTATGGCTACACCTTC.